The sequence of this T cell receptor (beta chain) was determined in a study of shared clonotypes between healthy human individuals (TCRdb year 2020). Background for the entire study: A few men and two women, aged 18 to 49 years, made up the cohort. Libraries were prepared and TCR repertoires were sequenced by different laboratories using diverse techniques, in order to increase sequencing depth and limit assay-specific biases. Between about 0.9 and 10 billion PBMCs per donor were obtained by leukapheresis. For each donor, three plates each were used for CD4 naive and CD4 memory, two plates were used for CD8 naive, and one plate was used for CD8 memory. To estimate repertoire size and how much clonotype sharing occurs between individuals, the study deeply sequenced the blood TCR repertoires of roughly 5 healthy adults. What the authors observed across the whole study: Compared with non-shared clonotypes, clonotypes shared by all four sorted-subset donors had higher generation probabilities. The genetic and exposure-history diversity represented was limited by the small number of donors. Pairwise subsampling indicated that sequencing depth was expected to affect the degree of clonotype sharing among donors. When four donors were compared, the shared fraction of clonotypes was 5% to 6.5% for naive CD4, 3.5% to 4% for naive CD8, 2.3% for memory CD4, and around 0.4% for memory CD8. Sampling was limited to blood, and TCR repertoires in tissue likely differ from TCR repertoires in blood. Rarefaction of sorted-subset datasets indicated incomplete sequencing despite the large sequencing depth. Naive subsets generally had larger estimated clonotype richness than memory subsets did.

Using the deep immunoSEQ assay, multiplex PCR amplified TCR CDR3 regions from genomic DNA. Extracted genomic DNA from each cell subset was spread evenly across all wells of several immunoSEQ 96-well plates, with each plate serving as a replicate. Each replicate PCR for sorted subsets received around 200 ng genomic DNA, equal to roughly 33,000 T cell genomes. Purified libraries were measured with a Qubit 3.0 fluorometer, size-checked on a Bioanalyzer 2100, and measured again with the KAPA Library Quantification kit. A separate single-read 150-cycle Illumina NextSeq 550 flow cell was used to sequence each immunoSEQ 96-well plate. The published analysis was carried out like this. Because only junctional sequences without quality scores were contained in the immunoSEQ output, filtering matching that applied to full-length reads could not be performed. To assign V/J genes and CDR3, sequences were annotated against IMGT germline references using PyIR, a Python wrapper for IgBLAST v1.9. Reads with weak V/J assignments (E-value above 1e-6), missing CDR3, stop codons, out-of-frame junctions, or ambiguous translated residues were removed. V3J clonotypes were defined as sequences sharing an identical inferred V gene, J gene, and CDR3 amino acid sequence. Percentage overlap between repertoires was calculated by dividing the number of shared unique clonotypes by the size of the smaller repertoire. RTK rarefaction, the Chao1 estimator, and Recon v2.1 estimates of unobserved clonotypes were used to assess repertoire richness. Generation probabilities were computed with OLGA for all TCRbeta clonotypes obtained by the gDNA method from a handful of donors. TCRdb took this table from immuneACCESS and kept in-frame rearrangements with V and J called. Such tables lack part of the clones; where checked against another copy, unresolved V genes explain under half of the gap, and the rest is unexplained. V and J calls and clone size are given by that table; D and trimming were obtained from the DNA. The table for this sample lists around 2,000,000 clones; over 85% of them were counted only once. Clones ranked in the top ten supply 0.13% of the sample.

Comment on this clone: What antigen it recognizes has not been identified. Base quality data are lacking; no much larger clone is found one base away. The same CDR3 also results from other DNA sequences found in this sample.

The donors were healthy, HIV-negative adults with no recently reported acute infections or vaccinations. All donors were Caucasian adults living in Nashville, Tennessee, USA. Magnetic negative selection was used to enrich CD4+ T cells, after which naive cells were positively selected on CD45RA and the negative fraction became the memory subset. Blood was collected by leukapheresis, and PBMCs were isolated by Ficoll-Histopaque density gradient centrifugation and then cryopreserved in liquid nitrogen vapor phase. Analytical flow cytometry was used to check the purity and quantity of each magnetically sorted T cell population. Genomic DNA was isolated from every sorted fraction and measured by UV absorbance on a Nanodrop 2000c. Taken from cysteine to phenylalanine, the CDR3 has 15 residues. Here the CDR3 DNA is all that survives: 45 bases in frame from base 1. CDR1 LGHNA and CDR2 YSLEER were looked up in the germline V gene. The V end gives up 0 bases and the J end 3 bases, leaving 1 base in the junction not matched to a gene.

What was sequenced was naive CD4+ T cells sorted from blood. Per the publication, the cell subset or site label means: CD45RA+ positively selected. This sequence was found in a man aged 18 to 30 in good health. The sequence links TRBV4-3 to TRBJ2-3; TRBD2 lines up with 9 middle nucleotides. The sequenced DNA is TGCGCCAGCAGCCAAGAGGGACTAGCAACAGATACGCAGTATTTT. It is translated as CASSQEGLATDTQYF.